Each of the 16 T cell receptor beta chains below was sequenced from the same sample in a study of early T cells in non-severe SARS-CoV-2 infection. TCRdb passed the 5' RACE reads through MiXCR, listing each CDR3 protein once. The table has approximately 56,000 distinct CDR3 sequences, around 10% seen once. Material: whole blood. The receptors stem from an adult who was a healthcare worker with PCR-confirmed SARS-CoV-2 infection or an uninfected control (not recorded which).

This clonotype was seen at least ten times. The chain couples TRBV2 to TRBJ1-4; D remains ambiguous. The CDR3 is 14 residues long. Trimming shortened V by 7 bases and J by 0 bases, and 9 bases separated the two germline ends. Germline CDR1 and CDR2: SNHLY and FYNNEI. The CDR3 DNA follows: TGTGCCAGCATACCGACCGCAACTAATGAAAAACTGTTTTTT. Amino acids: CASIPTATNEKLFF.

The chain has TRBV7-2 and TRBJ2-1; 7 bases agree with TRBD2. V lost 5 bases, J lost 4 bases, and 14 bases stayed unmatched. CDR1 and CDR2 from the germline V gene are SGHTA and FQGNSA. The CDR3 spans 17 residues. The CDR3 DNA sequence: TGTGCCAGCAGCCCCCGGTCCGCGGGGGTTTTATACAATGAGCAGTTCTTC. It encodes CASSPRSAGVLYNEQFF.

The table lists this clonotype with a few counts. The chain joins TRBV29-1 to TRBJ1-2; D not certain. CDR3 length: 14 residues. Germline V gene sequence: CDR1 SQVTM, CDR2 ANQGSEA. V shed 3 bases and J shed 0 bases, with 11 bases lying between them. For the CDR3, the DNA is TGCAGCGTTGACCCCCCCCACACTAACTATGGCTACACCTTC. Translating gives CSVDPPHTNYGYTF.

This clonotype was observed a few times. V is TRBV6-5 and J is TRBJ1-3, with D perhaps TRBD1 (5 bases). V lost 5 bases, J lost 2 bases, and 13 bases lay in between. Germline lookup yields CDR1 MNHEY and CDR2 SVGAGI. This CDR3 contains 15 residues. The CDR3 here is CASSREGRAGNTIYF. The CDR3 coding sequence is TGTGCCAGCAGTCGCGAGGGCAGGGCTGGAAACACCATATATTTT.

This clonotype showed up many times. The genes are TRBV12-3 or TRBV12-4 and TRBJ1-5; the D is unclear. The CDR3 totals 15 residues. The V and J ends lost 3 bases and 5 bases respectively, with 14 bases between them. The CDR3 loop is CASSLEGIGYQPQHF. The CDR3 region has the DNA TGTGCCAGCAGTTTGGAGGGTATAGGGTATCAGCCCCAGCATTTT.

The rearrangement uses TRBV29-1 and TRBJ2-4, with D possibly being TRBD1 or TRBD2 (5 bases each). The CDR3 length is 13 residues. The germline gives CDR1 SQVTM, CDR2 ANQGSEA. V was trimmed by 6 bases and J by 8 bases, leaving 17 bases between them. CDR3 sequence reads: CSVKEAGSDIQYF. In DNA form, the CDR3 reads TGCAGCGTGAAGGAGGCAGGGTCGGACATTCAGTACTTC.

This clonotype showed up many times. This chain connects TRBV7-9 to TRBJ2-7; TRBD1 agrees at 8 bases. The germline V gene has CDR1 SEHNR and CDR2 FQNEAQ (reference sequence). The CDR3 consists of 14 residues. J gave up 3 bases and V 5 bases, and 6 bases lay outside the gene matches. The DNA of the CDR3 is TGTGCCAGCAGCCTGACAGGGGCTGACTACGAGCAGTACTTC. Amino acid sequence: CASSLTGADYEQYF.

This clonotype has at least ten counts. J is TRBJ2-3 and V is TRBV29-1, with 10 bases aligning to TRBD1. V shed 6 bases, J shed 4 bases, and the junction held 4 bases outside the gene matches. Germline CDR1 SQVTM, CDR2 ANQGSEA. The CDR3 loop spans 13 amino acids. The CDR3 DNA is TGCAGCGTCGTGGGACAGGGGTCAGATACGCAGTATTTT. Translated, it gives CSVVGQGSDTQYF.

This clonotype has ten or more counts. The CDR3 bases are TGCAGTACGAAAACGACAGGGGTCGGGACTGAAGCTTTCTTT. This translates into CSTKTTGVGTEAFF. The chain employs TRBV20-1 and TRBJ1-1; TRBD1 matches at 8 bases. Germline V gene sequence: CDR1 DFQATT, CDR2 SNEGSKA (reference sequence). This CDR3 is built from 14 residues. V lost 8 bases and J lost 5; bases outside the gene matches: 13.

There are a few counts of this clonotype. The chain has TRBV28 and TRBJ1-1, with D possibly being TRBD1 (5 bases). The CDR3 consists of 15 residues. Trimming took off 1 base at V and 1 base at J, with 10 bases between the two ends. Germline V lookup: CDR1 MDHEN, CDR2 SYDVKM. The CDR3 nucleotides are TGTGCCAGCAGTTTATATGGGACTGGGAACACTGAAGCTTTCTTT. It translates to CASSLYGTGNTEAFF.

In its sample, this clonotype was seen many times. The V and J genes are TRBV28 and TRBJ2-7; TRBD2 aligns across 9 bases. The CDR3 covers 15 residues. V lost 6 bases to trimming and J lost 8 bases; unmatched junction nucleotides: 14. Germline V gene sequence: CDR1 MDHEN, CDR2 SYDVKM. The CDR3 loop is CASSRVAGGGMKQYF. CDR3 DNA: TGTGCCAGCAGCCGCGTGGCGGGAGGGGGTATGAAGCAGTACTTC.

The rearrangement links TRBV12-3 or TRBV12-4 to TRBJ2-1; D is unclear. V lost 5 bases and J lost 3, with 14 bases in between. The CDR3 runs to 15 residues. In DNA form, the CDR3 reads TGTGCCAGCAGTCCGGCCCGCCCAGACTACAATGAGCAGTTCTTC. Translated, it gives CASSPARPDYNEQFF.

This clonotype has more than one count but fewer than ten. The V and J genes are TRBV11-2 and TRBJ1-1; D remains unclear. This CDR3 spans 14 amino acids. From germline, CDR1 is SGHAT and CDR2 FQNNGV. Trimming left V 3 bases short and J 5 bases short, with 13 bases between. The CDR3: CASSFSSAGTEAFF. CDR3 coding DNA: TGTGCCAGCAGCTTCAGCAGTGCGGGGACTGAAGCTTTCTTT.

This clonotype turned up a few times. The CDR3 coding sequence is TGCAGTGCCCTGGACAGATCTACGCAGTATTTT. The encoded protein is CSALDRSTQYF. The J gene is TRBJ2-3, the V gene TRBV20-1; the D gene is possibly TRBD1 (6 bases). CDR1 and CDR2 from the germline V gene are DFQATT and SNEGSKA (reference sequence). This CDR3 contains 11 residues. The ends were cut back, 6 bases at V and 8 bases at J, with 12 bases in the middle.

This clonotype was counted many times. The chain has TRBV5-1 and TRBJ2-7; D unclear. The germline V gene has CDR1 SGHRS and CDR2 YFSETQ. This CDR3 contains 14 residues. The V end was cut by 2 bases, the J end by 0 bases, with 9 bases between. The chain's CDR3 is CASSLSVSSYEQYF. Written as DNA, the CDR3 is TGCGCCAGCAGCTTAAGCGTGAGCTCCTACGAGCAGTACTTC.

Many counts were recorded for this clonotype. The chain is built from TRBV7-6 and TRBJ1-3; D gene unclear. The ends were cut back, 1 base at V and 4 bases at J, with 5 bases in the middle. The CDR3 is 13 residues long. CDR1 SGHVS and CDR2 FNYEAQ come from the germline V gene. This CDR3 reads CASSLVAGNTIYF. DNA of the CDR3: TGTGCCAGCAGCTTAGTAGCGGGAAACACCATATATTTT.